This TCR beta chain is from a study of blood T cell repertoires in COVID-19. Study-level information: The study drew acute and convalescent COVID-19 samples from the United States, Italy and Spain. Sources were T cells, B-cell-depleted T cells, or PBMCs; the material itself was cDNA or gDNA.

Original processing methods: Reference gene primer amplification in the assay estimated nucleated cell counts. Sequencing was performed with immunoSEQ multiplex PCR; in TCRdb, only in-frame clones are kept and a portion is missing. V, J and clone size were drawn from that table, and D and trimming were deduced from the DNA. The sample lists roughly 190,000 clones, more than 75% occurring once. Looked up from germline, CDR1 is SGHRS and CDR2 is YFSETQ. The length of the CDR3 is 15 residues. After removal of 0 bases from V and 5 bases from J, the junction contained 7 bases not matched to a gene. This sequence joins TRBV5-1 and TRBJ2-7; 8 positions match TRBD2. Sequenced material: peripheral blood. The source of this sequence is a human donor in a cohort sampled during active COVID-19. In DNA form, the CDR3 reads TGCGCCAGCAGCTTGGTTGGGCGGGAGGTGGACGAGCAGTACTTC. Translation: CASSLVGREVDEQYF. Complete variable domain (other parts from reference TRBV5-1 and TRBJ2-7): KAGVTQTPRYLIKTRGQQVTLSCSPISGHRSVSWYQQTPGQGLQFLFEYFSETQRNKGNFPGRFSGRQFSNSRSEMNVSTLELGDSALYLCASSLVGREVDEQYFGPGTRLTVT.